One and the same sample provided the 10 T cell receptor beta chains below, sequenced in a study of neoadjuvant anti-PD-1 for oral cavity cancer. Some clones are missing from TCRdb's copy, which holds only in-frame ones; the method was immunoSEQ multiplex PCR. This table has 10,000 to 15,000 clones, approximately 74% appearing once. Documented time point: after neoadjuvant nivolumab, at surgical resection. The sample here was PBMCs, taken after nivolumab (anti-PD-1) treatment. These receptors originate from a person aged 40 to 85 with oral cavity squamous cell carcinoma.

The rearrangement uses TRBV19 and TRBJ2-3, with a weak D call TRBD1 (5 bases). Per germline, CDR1 LNHDA and CDR2 SQIVND (reference sequence). V was shortened by 1 base and J by 4 bases, with 18 bases between the two germline ends. The CDR3 totals 17 residues. The CDR3 region is CASSIAGFRVKPDTQYF. For the CDR3, the DNA is TGTGCCAGTAGTATAGCCGGGTTCAGGGTAAAGCCAGATACGCAGTATTTT.

This clone appeared a single time. J is TRBJ1-4 and V is TRBV9, with TRBD1 as a possible D gene (6 bases). CDR1 is SGDLS, CDR2 YYNGEE, per germline. V was cut by 3 bases and J by 10 bases, with 13 bases left in between. The CDR3 has 13 residues. CDR3 coding DNA: TGTGCCAGCAGCGGCACAGGGAGGAGAAAACTGTTTTTT. It codes for CASSGTGRRKLFF.

V and J are TRBV10-1 and TRBJ2-5, with no clear D. The length of the CDR3 is 13 residues. The ends were cut back, 4 bases at V and 1 base at J, with 7 bases in the middle. Germline lookup yields CDR1 WNHNN and CDR2 SYGVQD (reference sequence). CDR3 residues: CASSGQIQETQYF. CDR3 nucleotides: TGCGCCAGCAGTGGGCAGATCCAAGAGACCCAGTACTTC.

A single count supports this clone. This chain connects TRBV11-2 to TRBJ2-3, with 7 bases fitting TRBD1. V lost 5 bases, J lost 2 bases, and 10 bases stayed unmatched. CDR3 length: 16 amino acids. Germline CDR1 reads SGHAT; CDR2 reads FQNNGV. CDR3 DNA sequence: TGTGCCAGCAGCACCAGTTTACAGGGGAACACAGATACGCAGTATTTT. This translates into CASSTSLQGNTDTQYF.

This clone was seen a few times. The CDR3 DNA follows: TGCGCCAGCAGCTTGAGTCTTCCGGGAGGAGAAAAACTGTTTTTT. Its translation: CASSLSLPGGEKLFF. V is TRBV5-1 and J is TRBJ1-4; D is uncertain. Trimming removed 1 base from V and 8 bases from J, with 15 bases in between. The germline V gene has CDR1 SGHRS and CDR2 YFSETQ. The CDR3 consists of 15 residues.

The chain uses TRBV2 and TRBJ2-1; D could derive from TRBD1 or TRBD2 (5 bases each). V gave up 1 base and J gave up 6 bases, with 13 bases separating them. The length of the CDR3 is 15 residues. The germline V gene encodes CDR1 SNHLY and CDR2 FYNNEI. The DNA for the CDR3 is TGTGCCAGCAGTGAAGGGGGGTACGGTACCAATGAGCAGTTCTTC. It codes for CASSEGGYGTNEQFF. Full variable domain (outside the CDR3, taken from reference TRBV2 and TRBJ2-1): EPEVTQTPSHQVTQMGQEVILRCVPISNHLYFYWYRQILGQKVEFLVSFYNNEISEKSEIFDDQFSVERPDGSNFTLKIRSTKLEDSAMYFCASSEGGYGTNEQFFGPGTRLTVL.

The V gene is TRBV6-1, the J gene TRBJ2-7; D tentatively reads TRBD1 or TRBD2 (5 bases each). V dropped 6 bases and J dropped 2 bases, with 17 bases sitting between them. There are 15 residues in the CDR3. Germline CDR1 and CDR2: MNHNS and SASEGT. CDR3 sequence (DNA): TGTGCCAGCAGACCCAGGGAGTACGTTACCTACGAGCAGTACTTC. Protein product: CASRPREYVTYEQYF.

V and J are TRBV28 and TRBJ1-2, with D maybe TRBD1 (6 bases). The V end was cut by 7 bases, the J end by 5 bases, with 17 bases between. In germline, CDR1 is MDHEN, CDR2 SYDVKM. The CDR3 sequence is 14 residues long. The DNA of the CDR3 is TGTGCCAGCACTCCTGGGGGGCTGGGATATGGCTACACCTTC. Translated, it gives CASTPGGLGYGYTF.

The chain is built from TRBV6-5 and TRBJ1-1; D unresolved. Germline-derived CDR1 and CDR2 are MNHEY and SVGAGI. Trimming pared 4 bases from V and 0 bases from J, leaving 15 bases between. The CDR3 has 16 amino acids. The CDR3: CASSSRLLGMNTEAFF. The CDR3 DNA is TGTGCCAGCAGTTCTCGATTGCTGGGGATGAACACTGAAGCTTTCTTT.

DNA of the CDR3: TGTGCCAGCAGTTCGTCGCGGGGGGGCTCCTACAATGAGCAGTTCTTC. It is translated as CASSSSRGGSYNEQFF. The genes are TRBV27 and TRBJ2-1; TRBD2 matches at 9 bases. Germline V gene sequence: CDR1 MNHEY, CDR2 SMNVEV (reference sequence). J lost 0 bases, V lost 4 bases, and 4 bases had no gene match. The CDR3 has 16 residues.